These T cell receptor beta chains were read from a single sample in a study of tumor-infiltrating lymphocytes in primary liver carcinoma. Via MiXCR, TCRdb re-called the multiplex PCR reads, giving one row per CDR3 protein. The sample shows around 120,000 distinct CDR3 sequences, approximately 70% of them seen only once. Sequences were obtained from liver tumor tissue from sampling region 1. These receptors came from an older woman with primary liver carcinoma and hepatitis B virus infection. The CDR3 runs from the conserved cysteine through the conserved F or W. A D gene is named only where the DNA matches it firmly. Some rows have no size entry. The others give once, few or many, or a class for an expanded clone.

clone_size	j_call	v_call	d_call	cdr3_aa	cdr3_nt
once	TRBJ2-1	TRBV5-1	-	CASSSTSWRASYSYNDQFF	TGCGCCAGCAGCTCCACTAGCTGGAGGGCCTCCTACTCTTACAATGATCAGTTCTTC
-	TRBJ2-2	TRBV5-3	TRBD2	CARSRPSGVNIGELFF	TGTGCCAGAAGTCGACCCAGCGGGGTGAACATCGGGGAGCTGTTTTTT
-	TRBJ2-7	TRBV11-2	TRBD2	CAGRSDSLAGFSYEQYF	TGTGCCGGCAGATCCGATTCACTAGCGGGTTTCTCCTACGAGCAGTACTTC
many	TRBJ2-7	TRBV4-1	-	CASSQDSSSVYEQYF	TGCGCCAGCAGCCAAGATTCGTCCTCCGTTTACGAGCAGTACTTC
-	TRBJ1-3	TRBV30	-	CAWRTWGQGSGNTMYF	-
-	TRBJ1-1	TRBV5-1	-	CVSSSQHMDTEAFF	TGCGTCAGCAGCTCACAACATATGGACACTGAAGCTTTCTTT
many	TRBJ2-3	TRBV4-1	-	CASSQRDPTDTQYF	TGCGCCAGCAGCCAGCGGGACCCCACAGATACGCAGTATTTT
few	TRBJ2-5	TRBV11-1	-	CASSLELDASLETQYF	TGTGCCAGCAGCTTAGAATTGGACGCCTCTCTAGAGACCCAGTACTTC
many	TRBJ2-1	TRBV29-1	TRBD2	CSVGGLAGEGARNEQFF	TGCAGCGTTGGGGGACTAGCGGGAGAAGGTGCTCGCAATGAGCAGTTCTTC
many	TRBJ1-5	TRBV6-6	-	CASSFGGGPNQPQHF	TGTGCCAGCAGTTTCGGGGGGGGCCCCAATCAGCCCCAGCATTTT
-	TRBJ1-5	TRBV6-6	TRBD1	CASGQDRVQPQHF	TGTGCCAGCGGCCAGGACAGGGTTCAGCCCCAGCATTTC
-	TRBJ2-7	TRBV11-2	-	CSSSLDWVSQAGPYGQYF	TGTTCCAGCAGCTTAGATTGGGTCAGTCAAGCGGGTCCCTACGGGCAGTACTTC
-	TRBJ2-5	TRBV11-1	-	CACSPIGAHKLDQYF	TGTGCCTGCAGCCCCATAGGGGCCCATAAGTTAGACCAGTACTTC
many	TRBJ2-2	TRBV6-2/TRBV6-3	-	CASRVTGNTGELFF	TGTGCCAGCAGAGTGACCGGTAACACCGGGGAGCTGTTTTTT
few	TRBJ2-7	TRBV28	-	CASQGIYEQYF	TGTGCCAGCCAGGGTATCTACGAGCAGTACTTC
-	TRBJ2-1	TRBV11-3	TRBD2	CASSLDGGLGRDEQFF	TGTGCCAGCAGCTTAGATGGCGGACTAGGGCGAGATGAGCAGTTCTTC
once	TRBJ2-3	TRBV5-6	TRBD2	CASSLYGRRNTQYF	TGTGCCAGCAGCTTGTACGGGAGGAGAAATACGCAGTATTTT
-	TRBJ2-5	TRBV5-4	-	CASSLIGATEDTQYF	TGTGCCAGCAGCTTGATAGGGGCGACCGAGGATACCCAGTACTTC
many	TRBJ2-1	TRBV6-5	-	CANRSPGRSYNEQFF	TGTGCCAACCGATCTCCCGGGCGCTCCTACAATGAGCAGTTCTTC
once	TRBJ2-7	TRBV7-8	TRBD1	CASSPWTGRYEQYF	TGTGCCAGCAGTCCCTGGACAGGTAGATACGAGCAGTACTTC
-	TRBJ2-7	TRBV11-2	TRBD2	CTGSHLSGKGAYEQYF	TGTACCGGCAGCCATTTAAGCGGGAAAGGGGCTTACGAGCAGTACTTC
-	TRBJ2-1	TRBV11-2	-	CASSPSVEVRFF	TGTGCCAGCAGCCCCTCTGTGGAGGTTCGGTTCTTC
-	TRBJ2-2	TRBV12-3/TRBV12-4	-	CAISFNSNTGELFF	TGTGCCATCAGTTTTAACTCGAACACCGGGGAACTGTTTTTT
-	TRBJ2-7	TRBV10-2	TRBD2	CTSSDRQAGLHEQYF	TGCACCAGCAGTGATCGGCAAGCGGGACTCCACGAGCAGTACTTC
-	TRBJ2-1	TRBV5-4	TRBD1	CASSSRTGCDYNEQFF	TGTGCCAGCAGCTCTCGGACAGGGTGCGATTACAATGAGCAGTTCTTC
-	TRBJ2-1	TRBV11-3	-	CASRPPMAYNEQFF	TGCGCCAGCAGGCCTCCCATGGCCTACAATGAGCAGTTCTTC
-	TRBJ2-7	TRBV30	-	CVWRPYRAPYEQYF	TGTGTCTGGAGACCGTACAGGGCACCCTACGAGCAGTACTTC
-	TRBJ1-2	TRBV11-3	-	CASSTGTRDYGYTF	TGTGCCAGCAGCACTGGGACTCGGGACTATGGCTACACCTTC
-	TRBJ2-1	TRBV5-1	TRBD1	CASSLEGGTYNKQFF	TGCGCCAGCAGCTTGGAAGGGGGCACCTACAATAAGCAGTTCTTC
many	TRBJ2-3	TRBV6-6	-	CASSNQGTYTDTQYF	TGTGCCAGCTCAAACCAGGGGACCTACACAGATACGCAGTATTTT
-	TRBJ2-1	TRBV11-2	-	CVSSLEGRSVGEQFF	TGTGTCAGCAGCTTAGAGGGAAGAAGTGTCGGTGAGCAGTTCTTC
-	TRBJ1-1	TRBV11-2	TRBD1	CASSLRGQFAEALF	TGTGCCAGCAGCTTAAGGGGGCAGTTCGCTGAAGCTCTCTTT
-	TRBJ2-7	TRBV11-2	TRBD1	CVRSSGQATYEQYF	TGTGTCAGGAGCTCGGGACAGGCAACCTACGAGCAGTACTTC
-	TRBJ2-1	TRBV11-1	-	CASSFGMCNEQFF	TGTGCCAGCAGCTTCGGCATGTGCAATGAGCAGTTCTTT
-	TRBJ2-3	TRBV28	TRBD2	CASGRLAGLGTDTQYF	TGTGCCAGCGGTAGACTAGCGGGGCTTGGCACAGATACGCAGTATTTT
-	TRBJ2-1	TRBV28	TRBD2	CANSSLPTSGRNEQFF	TGTGCCAACAGTTCCCTACCGACTAGCGGGAGAAATGAGCAGTTCTTC
-	TRBJ1-5	TRBV4-2	TRBD1	CASSPDPGQELGQPQHF	TGTGCCAGCAGCCCAGACCCCGGACAGGAGCTGGGTCAGCCCCAACATTTT
-	TRBJ2-1	TRBV11-2	TRBD2	CASSRRLTGGPGDDQFF	TGTGCCAGCAGCAGGAGACTAACGGGAGGGCCAGGGGATGATCAGTTCTTC
-	TRBJ1-1	TRBV28	-	CTSSSTANTEAFF	TGTACCAGCAGTTCGACAGCGAACACTGAAGCCTTCTTT
-	TRBJ1-2	TRBV12-3/TRBV12-4	TRBD1	CASSAPTGALGYGYIF	TGTGCCAGTAGTGCTCCAACAGGGGCCCTGGGCTATGGCTACATCTTC
once	TRBJ2-4	TRBV11-2	TRBD1	CASSLRTGDMSIQYF	TGTGCCAGCAGCCTACGGACAGGGGATATGAGCATTCAGTACTTC